The present T cell receptor beta chain was sequenced within a study of T cell changes during pregnancy in multiple sclerosis. Profiled with immunoSEQ multiplex PCR; TCRdb holds only in-frame clones, not every one. The sample contains 100,000 or so clones, about 91% of which appear only once. CDR1 and CDR2 (germline): MGHRA, YSYEKL. The J segment lost 2 bases and the V segment lost 0 bases, leaving 9 bases of the junction unmatched. CDR3 length: 18 residues. The starting material was peripheral blood, obtained in the second trimester of pregnancy. This clonotype was obtained from a female donor with multiple sclerosis, enrolled in a pregnancy study. The rearrangement joins TRBV4-1 to TRBJ2-2, with 7 positions matching TRBD1. CDR3 DNA sequence: TGCGCCAGCAGCCAAGAACGCCTGGACAGGACTAACACCGGGGAGCTGTTTTTT. Residues: CASSQERLDRTNTGELFF.